This entry concerns a single TCR beta chain. The antigen is not known. This record comes from a study of blood T cells in healthy people across ages. The study, taken as a whole, reports: No one knew whether donors had CMV, which possibly confounded expanded clonotype changes.

Each donor's blood draw was approximately 10 milliliters of peripheral blood. A second PCR, run for about 6 to 11 cycles, used a sample-barcoded 5' primer plus a J-beta primer mix. Sequencing recovered at least 2.5 million CDR3-containing paired-end reads from each sample. TCRdb re-analysed the 5' RACE reads in MiXCR, keeping a single row per CDR3 protein. The table lists about 640,000 distinct CDR3 sequences, around two fifths of them singletons, with around 30% in the top ten. Germline V gene sequence: CDR1 DFQATT, CDR2 SNEGSKA (reference sequence). This CDR3 comprises 14 residues. Germline trimming cut 1 base from V and 4 bases from J; bases unmatched to any gene: 4.

The sequenced material came from blood. This sequence originates from an elderly man in good health. The chain combines TRBV20-1 with TRBJ1-2; 9 bases align to TRBD1. The CDR3 DNA reads TGCAGTGCTAGAGTAGACAGGGGGGGCTATGGCTACACCTTC. Protein sequence: CSARVDRGGYGYTF.